These 23 T cell receptor beta chains originate from one sample sequenced in a study of blood T cell repertoires in COVID-19. TCRdb keeps only in-frame clones here, not all; method: immunoSEQ multiplex PCR. The table shows over 150,000 clones, with about 88% occurring only once. What was sequenced was PBMCs or T cells enriched from blood (not recorded which). Receptor source: a young woman who had recovered from COVID-19.

The V and J genes are TRBV24-1 and TRBJ2-5, with 7 bases matching TRBD2. V dropped 2 bases and J dropped 5; count of bases not matched to a gene: 4. This CDR3 comprises 14 residues. The V gene's germline CDR1 is KGHDR and CDR2 SFDVKD. This CDR3 is CATSDSPGRETQYF. The CDR3 nucleotides read TGTGCCACCAGTGATTCTCCCGGGAGGGAGACCCAGTACTTC.

The J gene is TRBJ1-5, the V gene TRBV6-1; D gene unclear. Per the germline V gene, CDR1 is MNHNS and CDR2 is SASEGT. Trimming took 1 base from V and 7 from J, leaving 11 bases between them. The CDR3 extends over 14 amino acids. The CDR3 nucleotides are TGTGCCAGCAGTGAAGGCCCCGCAGCGCAGCCCCAGCATTTT. This codes for CASSEGPAAQPQHF.

The sample holds one count of this clone. The junction departs from germline at one end; a sequencing error may be responsible. The J gene is TRBJ2-1, the V gene TRBV7-7; weak D call: TRBD2 (5 bases). The germline V gene has CDR1 SSHAT and CDR2 FNYEAQ (reference sequence). The CDR3 runs to 16 residues. The CDR3 DNA reads as TGTGCTAGCAGCCCCCTCGCAGCCAGTAGAGGGAATGAGCAGTTCTTC. Its protein is CASSPLAASRGNEQFF.

The V call is TRBV4-1, the J call TRBJ2-2; 9 bases match TRBD1. The CDR3 has 16 amino acids. V shed 0 bases, J shed 2 bases, and the junction held 1 base outside the gene matches. CDR1 is MGHRA, CDR2 YSYEKL, per germline. The CDR3 region is CASSQEGQGNTGELFF. In nucleotides, the CDR3 is TGCGCCAGCAGCCAAGAGGGACAGGGTAACACCGGGGAGCTGTTTTTT.

The gene calls are TRBV11-3 and TRBJ2-1; 11 bases map to TRBD2. CDR3 length: 15 amino acids. Germline-derived CDR1 and CDR2 are SGHNT and YENEEA. V dropped 4 bases and J dropped 4; count of bases not matched to a gene: 3. The DNA of the CDR3 is TGTGCCAGCAGCTGGGGGACTAGCGGTTACAATGAGCAGTTCTTC. Amino acid sequence: CASSWGTSGYNEQFF.

The gene calls are TRBV5-8 and TRBJ1-2; no firm D call. Deletions cut 4 bases from V and 1 base from J, with 5 bases between. CDR1 is SGHTS, CDR2 YDEGEE, per germline. The CDR3 sequence is 12 residues long. This CDR3 is CASSTNNYGYTF. CDR3 coding DNA: TGTGCCAGCAGCACAAATAACTATGGCTACACCTTC.

V is TRBV28 and J is TRBJ2-1; TRBD2 aligns across 8 bases. CDR3 length equals 16 residues. Losses at the gene ends were 8 bases for V and 7 bases for J; bases not matched to a gene: 16. CDR1 and CDR2 (germline): MDHEN, SYDVKM. In nucleotides, the CDR3 is TGTGCCAGCTTTTCGGGAACACCTACGGGGGGGAATGAGCAGTTCTTC. It specifies CASFSGTPTGGNEQFF.

The chain joins TRBV30 to TRBJ2-1; the D gene is possibly TRBD2 (5 bases). The CDR3 has 11 residues. V lost 4 bases to trimming and J lost 13 bases, with 14 bases between them. CDR1 GTSNPN and CDR2 SVGIG come from the germline V gene (reference sequence). CDR3 nucleotides: TGTGCCTGGATTGGTCAGGAGGTCCAGTTCTTC. Encoded protein: CAWIGQEVQFF.

The rearrangement uses TRBV5-1 and TRBJ2-7; TRBD2 agrees at 9 bases. This CDR3 is built from 16 residues. CDR1 is SGHRS, CDR2 YFSETQ, per germline. V was clipped by 3 bases and J by 2 bases; unmatched bases: 9. CDR3 residues: CASSSRGLAATYEQYF. The CDR3 nucleotides read TGCGCCAGCAGCTCTAGGGGACTAGCCGCGACCTACGAGCAGTACTTC.

The count of this clone is one. The gene calls are TRBV4-1 and TRBJ1-4, with D possibly matching TRBD1 (5 bases). This CDR3 is 15 amino acids long. The germline V gene has CDR1 MGHRA and CDR2 YSYEKL. Trimming removed 2 bases from V and 0 bases from J, with 7 bases in between. CDR3 DNA sequence: TGCGCCAGCAGCCAATCGGGGGCAACTAATGAAAAACTGTTTTTT. It encodes CASSQSGATNEKLFF.

This chain connects TRBV19 to TRBJ2-1; D perhaps matches TRBD1 (6 bases). The V gene's germline CDR1 is LNHDA and CDR2 SQIVND (reference sequence). This CDR3 contains 15 residues. V lost 4 bases to trimming and J lost 7 bases, with 17 bases between them. The CDR3 DNA follows: TGTGCCAGTAGTAACACAGGGCTAGTTCATAATGAGCAGTTCTTC. Encoded protein: CASSNTGLVHNEQFF.

On this clone: Mismatch with germline at one junction end may stem from a read error. V usage is TRBV11-2 and J usage is TRBJ2-4; 7 positions agree with TRBD2. This CDR3 is built from 13 residues. The germline V gene encodes CDR1 SGHAT and CDR2 FQNNGV. CDR3 amino acids: CASSPAGGTIRSF. The CDR3 DNA is TGTGCCAGCAGCCCCGCGGGTGGGACTATACGATCATTC.

This chain joins TRBV29-1 and TRBJ1-3, with TRBD1 identical over 7 bases. Germline-derived CDR1 and CDR2 are SQVTM and ANQGSEA. This CDR3 has 11 residues. The ends lost 6 bases at V and 7 bases at J; junction bases unmatched: 3. The DNA for the CDR3 is TGCAGCGTGGGGACAGACAACACCATATATTTT. It specifies CSVGTDNTIYF.

The V and J genes are TRBV15 and TRBJ2-5; TRBD2 agrees at 7 bases. This CDR3 has 15 residues. Germline values: CDR1 LNHNV, CDR2 YYDKDF (reference sequence). J was trimmed by 6 bases and V by 1 base; bases with no gene match: 8. The CDR3: CATSRGASGAQTQYF. The CDR3 DNA follows: TGTGCCACCAGCAGAGGGGCTAGCGGAGCACAGACCCAGTACTTC.

J is TRBJ1-1 and V is TRBV2, with D tentatively TRBD1 (6 bases). The CDR3 consists of 15 residues. The germline V gene has CDR1 SNHLY and CDR2 FYNNEI. V lost 4 bases to trimming and J lost 3 bases, with 15 bases between them. This CDR3 is CASSGRPAGDTEAFF. The CDR3 DNA sequence: TGTGCCAGCAGTGGACGGCCCGCAGGGGACACTGAAGCTTTCTTT. Complete variable domain (other parts from reference TRBV2 and TRBJ1-1): EPEVTQTPSHQVTQMGQEVILRCVPISNHLYFYWYRQILGQKVEFLVSFYNNEISEKSEIFDDQFSVERPDGSNFTLKIRSTKLEDSAMYFCASSGRPAGDTEAFFGQGTRLTVV.

The J gene is TRBJ1-2, the V gene TRBV15; maybe TRBD1 (5 bases). With 0 bases removed from V and 2 bases from J, the gap between germline ends came to 10 bases. Germline assignment: CDR1 LNHNV and CDR2 YYDKDF (reference sequence). CDR3 length: 15 amino acids. This CDR3 is CATSRDLGGNYGYTF. CDR3 nucleotide sequence: TGTGCCACCAGCAGAGATTTGGGGGGGAACTATGGCTACACCTTC.

This chain links TRBV3-1 (or the pseudogene TRBV3-2) with TRBJ2-7; 7 bases line up with TRBD1. The V gene's germline CDR1 is LGHDT and CDR2 YNNKEL (reference sequence). V shed 1 base and J 2 bases; nucleotides not matched to a gene: 2. The CDR3 has 14 amino acids. The CDR3 loop reads CASSQGTGAYEQYV. The DNA for the CDR3 is TGTGCCAGCAGCCAAGGGACAGGAGCCTACGAGCAGTACGTC.

This clone was counted ten times or more. J is TRBJ1-3 and V is TRBV7-2; D call uncertain. V shed 3 bases and J shed 4 bases, with 10 bases lying between them. CDR3 length: 14 residues. Germline assignment: CDR1 SGHTA and CDR2 FQGNSA. The CDR3 region is CASSFLTPGNTIYF. DNA of the CDR3: TGTGCCAGCAGCTTCTTGACTCCGGGAAACACCATATATTTT.

The chain links TRBV7-9 to TRBJ2-2; 9 positions agree with TRBD2. CDR3 size: 16 residues. V lost 4 bases and J lost 4; bases outside the gene matches: 7. Per germline, CDR1 SEHNR and CDR2 FQNEAQ (reference sequence). The CDR3 nucleotides are TGTGCCAGCAGCTCTTTTAGCGGGAGCAGCACCGGGGAGCTGTTTTTT. Residues: CASSSFSGSSTGELFF. Filled out from reference TRBV7-9 and TRBJ2-2, the complete variable domain reads DTGVSQNPRHKITKRGQNVTFRCDPISEHNRLYWYRQTLGQGPEFLTYFQNEAQLEKSRLLSDRFSAERPKGSFSTLEIQRTEQGDSAMYLCASSSFSGSSTGELFFGEGSRLTVL.

This sequence joins TRBV14 and TRBJ1-3, with D possibly TRBD1 on 5 matching bases. The CDR3 sequence is 14 residues long. The germline CDR1 and CDR2 sequences are SGHDN and FVKESK. V was pared by 1 base and J by 8 bases, with 12 bases between. The CDR3 sequence: CASSQALTVDTIYF. DNA for the CDR3: TGTGCCAGCAGCCAAGCATTGACAGTGGACACCATATATTTT.

The genes are TRBV19 and TRBJ2-3; 7 nucleotides match TRBD2. This CDR3 is 16 amino acids long. Germline trimming cut 3 bases from V and 3 bases from J; bases unmatched to any gene: 9. CDR1 and CDR2 from the germline V gene are LNHDA and SQIVND (reference sequence). CDR3 in DNA: TGTGCCAGTAGTATCCAGAACGGGGGGTGGACAGATACGCAGTATTTT. This codes for CASSIQNGGWTDTQYF.

The genes are TRBV7-8 and TRBJ1-5; TRBD1 matches 9 bases. After removal of 5 bases from V and 5 bases from J, the junction contained 4 bases not matched to a gene. The CDR3 has 14 amino acids. Germline V CDR1 and CDR2: SGHVS, FQNEAQ. The CDR3 coding sequence is TGTGCCAGCAGCAACCGGGACAGGGATCAGCCCCAGCATTTT. Protein: CASSNRDRDQPQHF.

V usage is TRBV7-9 and J usage is TRBJ1-1; maybe TRBD1 (6 bases). Germline V lookup: CDR1 SEHNR, CDR2 FQNEAQ (reference sequence). The ends were cut back, 5 bases at V and 8 bases at J, with 18 bases in the middle. The CDR3 length is 14 residues. The CDR3 nucleotides are TGTGCCAGCAGCAGGGACACCTTGAATCCCGAAGCTTTCTTT. As protein: CASSRDTLNPEAFF.